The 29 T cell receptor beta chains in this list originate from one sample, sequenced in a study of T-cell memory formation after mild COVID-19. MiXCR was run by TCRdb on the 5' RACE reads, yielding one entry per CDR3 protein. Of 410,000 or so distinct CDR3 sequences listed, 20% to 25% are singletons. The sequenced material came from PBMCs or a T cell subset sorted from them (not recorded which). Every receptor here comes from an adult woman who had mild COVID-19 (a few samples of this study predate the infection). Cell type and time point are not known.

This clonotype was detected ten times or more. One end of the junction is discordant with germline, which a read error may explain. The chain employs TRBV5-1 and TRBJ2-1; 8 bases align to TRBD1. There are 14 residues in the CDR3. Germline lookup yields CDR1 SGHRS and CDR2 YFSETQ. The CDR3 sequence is CASSLGQAYNEQFF. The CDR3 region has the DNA TGTGCCAGCAGCCTGGGACAGGCATACAATGAGCAGTTCTTC.

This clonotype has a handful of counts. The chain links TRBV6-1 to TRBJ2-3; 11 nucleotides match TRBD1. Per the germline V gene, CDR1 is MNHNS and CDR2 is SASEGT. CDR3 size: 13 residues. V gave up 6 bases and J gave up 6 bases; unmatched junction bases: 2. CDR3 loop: CASRGQGGDTQYF. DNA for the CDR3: TGTGCCAGCAGGGGACAGGGGGGTGATACGCAGTATTTT.

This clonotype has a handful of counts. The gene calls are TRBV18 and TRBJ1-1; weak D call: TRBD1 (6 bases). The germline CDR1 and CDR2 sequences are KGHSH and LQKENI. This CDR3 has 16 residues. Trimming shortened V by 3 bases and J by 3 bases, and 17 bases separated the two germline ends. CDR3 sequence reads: CASSPPGAGWYTEAFF. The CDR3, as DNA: TGTGCCAGCTCACCCCCGGGGGCAGGGTGGTACACTGAAGCTTTCTTT.

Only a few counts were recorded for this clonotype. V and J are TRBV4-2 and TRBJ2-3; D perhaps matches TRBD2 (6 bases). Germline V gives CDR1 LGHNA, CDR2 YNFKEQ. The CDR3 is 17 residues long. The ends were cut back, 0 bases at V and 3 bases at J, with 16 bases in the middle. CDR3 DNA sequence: TGTGCCAGCAGCCAAGATCTTTCCGGGGACTGGACAGATACGCAGTATTTT. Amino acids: CASSQDLSGDWTDTQYF.

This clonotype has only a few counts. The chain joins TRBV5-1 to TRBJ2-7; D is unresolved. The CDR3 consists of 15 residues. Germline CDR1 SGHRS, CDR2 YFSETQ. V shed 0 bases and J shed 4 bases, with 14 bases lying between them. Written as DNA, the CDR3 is TGCGCCAGCAGCTTGGCTCTGCAGGACCAATACGAGCAGTACTTC. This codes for CASSLALQDQYEQYF.

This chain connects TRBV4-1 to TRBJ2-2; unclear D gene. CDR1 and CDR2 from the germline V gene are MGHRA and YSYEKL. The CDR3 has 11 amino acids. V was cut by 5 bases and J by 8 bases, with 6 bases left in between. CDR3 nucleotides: TGCGCCAGCAGCAGCATGGGGGAGCTGTTTTTT. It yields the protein CASSSMGELFF.

CDR3 residues: CSARDRDFSQPQHF. DNA for the CDR3: TGCAGTGCCCGTGACAGGGACTTCAGTCAGCCCCAGCATTTT. The chain joins TRBV20-1 to TRBJ1-5; TRBD1 matches 7 bases. The V segment lost 6 bases and the J segment 6 bases; nucleotides outside the gene matches: 11. CDR3 size: 14 residues. Germline CDR1 reads DFQATT; CDR2 reads SNEGSKA (reference sequence).

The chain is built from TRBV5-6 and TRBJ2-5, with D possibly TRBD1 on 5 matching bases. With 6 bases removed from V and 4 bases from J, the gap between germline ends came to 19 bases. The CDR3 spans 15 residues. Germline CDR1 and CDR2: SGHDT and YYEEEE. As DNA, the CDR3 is TGTGCCAGCAAGGGGTTAGTTGGGGATATAGAGACCCAGTACTTC. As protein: CASKGLVGDIETQYF.

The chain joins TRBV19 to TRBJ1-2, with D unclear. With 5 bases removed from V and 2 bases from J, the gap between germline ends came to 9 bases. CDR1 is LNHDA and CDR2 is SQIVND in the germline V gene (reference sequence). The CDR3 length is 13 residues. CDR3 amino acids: CASSLVLNYGYTF. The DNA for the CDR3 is TGTGCCAGTAGTCTGGTTTTAAACTATGGCTACACCTTC.

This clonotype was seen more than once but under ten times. CDR3 sequence: CASSPLPPWRISTDTQYF. CDR3 sequence (DNA): TGTGCCAGCAGCCCGCTACCCCCCTGGCGGATTAGCACAGATACGCAGTATTTT. V usage is TRBV7-2 and J usage is TRBJ2-3, with D unresolved. V lost 5 bases and J 0 bases, leaving 21 bases between the germline ends. The CDR3 covers 18 residues. CDR1 is SGHTA, CDR2 FQGNSA, per germline.

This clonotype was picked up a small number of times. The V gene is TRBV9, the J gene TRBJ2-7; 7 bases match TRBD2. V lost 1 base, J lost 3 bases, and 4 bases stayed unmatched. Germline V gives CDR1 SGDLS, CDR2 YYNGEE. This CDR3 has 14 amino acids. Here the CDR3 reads CASSVLSGDYEQYF. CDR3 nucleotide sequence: TGTGCCAGCAGCGTACTCAGCGGGGACTACGAGCAGTACTTC.

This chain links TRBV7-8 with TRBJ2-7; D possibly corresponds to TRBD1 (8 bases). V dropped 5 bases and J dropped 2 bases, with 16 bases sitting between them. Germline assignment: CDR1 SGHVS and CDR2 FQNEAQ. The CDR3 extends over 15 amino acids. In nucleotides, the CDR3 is TGTGCCAGCAGCCCCACAGGGGGGGTCGCCTACGAGCAGTACTTC. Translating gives CASSPTGGVAYEQYF.

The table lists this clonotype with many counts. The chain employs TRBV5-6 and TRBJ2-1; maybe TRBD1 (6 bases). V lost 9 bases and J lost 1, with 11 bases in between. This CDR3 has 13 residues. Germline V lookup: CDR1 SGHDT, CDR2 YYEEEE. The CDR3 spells CATSGVSYNEQFF. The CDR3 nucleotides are TGTGCCACTTCAGGGGTGTCCTACAATGAGCAGTTCTTC.

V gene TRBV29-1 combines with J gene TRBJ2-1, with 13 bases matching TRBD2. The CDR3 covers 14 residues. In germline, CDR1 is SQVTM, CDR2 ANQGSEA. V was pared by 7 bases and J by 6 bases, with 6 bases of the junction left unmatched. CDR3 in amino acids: CSGQGLAGPNEQFF. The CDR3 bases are TGCAGCGGCCAGGGACTAGCGGGACCCAATGAGCAGTTCTTC.

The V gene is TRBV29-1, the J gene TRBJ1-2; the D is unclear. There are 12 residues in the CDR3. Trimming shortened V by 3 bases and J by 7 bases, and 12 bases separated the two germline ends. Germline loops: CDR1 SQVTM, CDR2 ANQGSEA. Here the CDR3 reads CSVDKGKGGYTF. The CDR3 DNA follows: TGCAGCGTTGACAAGGGAAAGGGTGGCTACACCTTC.

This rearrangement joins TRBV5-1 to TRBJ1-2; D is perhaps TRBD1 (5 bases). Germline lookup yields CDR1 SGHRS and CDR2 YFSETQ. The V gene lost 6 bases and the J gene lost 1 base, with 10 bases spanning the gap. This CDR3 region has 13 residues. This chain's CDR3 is CASTLGGNYGYTF. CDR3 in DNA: TGCGCCAGCACCCTTGGGGGTAACTATGGCTACACCTTC. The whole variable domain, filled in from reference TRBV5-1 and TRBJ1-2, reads KAGVTQTPRYLIKTRGQQVTLSCSPISGHRSVSWYQQTPGQGLQFLFEYFSETQRNKGNFPGRFSGRQFSNSRSEMNVSTLELGDSALYLCASTLGGNYGYTFGSGTRLTVV.

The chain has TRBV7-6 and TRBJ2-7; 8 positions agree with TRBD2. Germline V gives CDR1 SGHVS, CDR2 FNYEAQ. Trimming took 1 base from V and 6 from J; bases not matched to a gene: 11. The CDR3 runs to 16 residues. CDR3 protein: CASSLDTSGGGLEQYF. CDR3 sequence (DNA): TGTGCCAGCAGCTTAGACACCAGCGGGGGAGGGCTCGAGCAGTACTTC.

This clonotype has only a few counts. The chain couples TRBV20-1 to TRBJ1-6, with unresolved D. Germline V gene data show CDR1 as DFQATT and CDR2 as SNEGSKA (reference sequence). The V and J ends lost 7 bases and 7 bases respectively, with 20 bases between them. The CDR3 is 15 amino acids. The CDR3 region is CSVQSGGQQNSPLHF. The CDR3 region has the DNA TGCAGTGTCCAGAGCGGCGGGCAGCAGAATTCACCCCTCCACTTT.

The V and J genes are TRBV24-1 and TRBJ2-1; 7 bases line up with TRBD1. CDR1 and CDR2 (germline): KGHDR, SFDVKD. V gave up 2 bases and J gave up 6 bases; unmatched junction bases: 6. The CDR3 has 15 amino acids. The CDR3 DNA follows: TGTGCCACCAGTGATTCCCGTCAGGGGGTCAATGAGCAGTTCTTC. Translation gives CATSDSRQGVNEQFF.

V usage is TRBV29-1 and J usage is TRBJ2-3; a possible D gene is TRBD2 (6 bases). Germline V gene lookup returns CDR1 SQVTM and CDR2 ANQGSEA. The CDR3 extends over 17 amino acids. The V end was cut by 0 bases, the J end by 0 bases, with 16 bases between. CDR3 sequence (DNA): TGCAGCGTTGAAGAAGATCTGTGGGAGGATAGCACAGATACGCAGTATTTT. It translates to CSVEEDLWEDSTDTQYF.

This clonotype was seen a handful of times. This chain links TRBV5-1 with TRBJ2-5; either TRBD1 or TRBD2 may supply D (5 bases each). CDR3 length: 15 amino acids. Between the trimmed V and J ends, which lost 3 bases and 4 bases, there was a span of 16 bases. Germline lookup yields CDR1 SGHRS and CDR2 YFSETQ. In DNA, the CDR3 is TGCGCCAGCAGCTACAACCTCCGGGACGGAGAGACCCAGTACTTC. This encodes CASSYNLRDGETQYF.

The CDR3 spells CASSLAQTGGFLETQYF. As DNA, the CDR3 is TGTGCCAGCAGCTTAGCCCAGACAGGGGGCTTTTTGGAGACCCAGTACTTC. V is TRBV7-9 and J is TRBJ2-5, with 10 bases aligning to TRBD1. CDR3 length: 17 amino acids. J was trimmed by 5 bases and V by 0 bases; bases with no gene match: 9. The germline CDR1 and CDR2 sequences are SEHNR and FQNEAQ (reference sequence).

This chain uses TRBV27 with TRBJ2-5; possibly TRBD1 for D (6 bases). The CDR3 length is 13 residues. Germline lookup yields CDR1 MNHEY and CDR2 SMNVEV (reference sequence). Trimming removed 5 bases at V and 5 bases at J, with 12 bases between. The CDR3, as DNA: TGTGCCAGCAGTCCTTACAGGGCGGAGACCCAGTACTTC. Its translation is CASSPYRAETQYF.

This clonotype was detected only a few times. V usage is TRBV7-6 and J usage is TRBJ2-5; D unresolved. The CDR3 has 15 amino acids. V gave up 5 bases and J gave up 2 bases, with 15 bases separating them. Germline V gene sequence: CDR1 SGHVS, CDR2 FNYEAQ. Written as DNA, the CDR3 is TGTGCCAGCAGCACTGGGTTCAGCACTCAAGAGACCCAGTACTTC. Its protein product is CASSTGFSTQETQYF.

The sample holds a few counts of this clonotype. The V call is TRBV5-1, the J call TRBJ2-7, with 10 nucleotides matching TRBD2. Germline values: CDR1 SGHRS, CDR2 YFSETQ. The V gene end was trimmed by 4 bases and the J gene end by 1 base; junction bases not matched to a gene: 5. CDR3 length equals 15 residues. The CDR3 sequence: CASSQTSGWSYEQYF. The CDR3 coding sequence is TGCGCCAGCAGCCAGACTAGCGGGTGGTCCTACGAGCAGTACTTC.

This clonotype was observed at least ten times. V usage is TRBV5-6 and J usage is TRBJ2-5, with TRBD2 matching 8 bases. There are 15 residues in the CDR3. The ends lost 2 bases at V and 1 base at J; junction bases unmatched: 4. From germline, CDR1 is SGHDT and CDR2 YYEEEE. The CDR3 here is CASSFFAGGQETQYF. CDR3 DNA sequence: TGTGCCAGCAGCTTTTTTGCGGGGGGCCAAGAGACCCAGTACTTC.

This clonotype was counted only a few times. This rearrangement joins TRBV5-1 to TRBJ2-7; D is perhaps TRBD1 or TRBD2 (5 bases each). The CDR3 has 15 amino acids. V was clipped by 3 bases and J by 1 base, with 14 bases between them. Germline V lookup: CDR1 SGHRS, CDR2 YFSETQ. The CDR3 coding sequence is TGCGCCAGCAGCTCCACCGGGACGACGTCCTACGAGCAGTACTTC. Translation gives CASSSTGTTSYEQYF.

CDR3 in DNA: TGTGCCAGCAGCCAAGATCCGGACGGACTAGCGACCGATACGCAGTATTTT. Translation: CASSQDPDGLATDTQYF. This chain connects TRBV14 to TRBJ2-3; TRBD2 matches at 9 bases. J gave up 6 bases and V 0 bases, and 10 bases lay outside the gene matches. Germline V CDR1 and CDR2: SGHDN, FVKESK. The CDR3 consists of 17 residues.

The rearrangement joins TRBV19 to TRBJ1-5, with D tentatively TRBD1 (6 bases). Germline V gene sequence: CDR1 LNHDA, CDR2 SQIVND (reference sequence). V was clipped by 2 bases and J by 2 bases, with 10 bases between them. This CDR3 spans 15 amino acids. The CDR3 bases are TGTGCCAGTAGTATACCTGGGGGCGGCAATCAGCCCCAGCATTTT. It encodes CASSIPGGGNQPQHF.